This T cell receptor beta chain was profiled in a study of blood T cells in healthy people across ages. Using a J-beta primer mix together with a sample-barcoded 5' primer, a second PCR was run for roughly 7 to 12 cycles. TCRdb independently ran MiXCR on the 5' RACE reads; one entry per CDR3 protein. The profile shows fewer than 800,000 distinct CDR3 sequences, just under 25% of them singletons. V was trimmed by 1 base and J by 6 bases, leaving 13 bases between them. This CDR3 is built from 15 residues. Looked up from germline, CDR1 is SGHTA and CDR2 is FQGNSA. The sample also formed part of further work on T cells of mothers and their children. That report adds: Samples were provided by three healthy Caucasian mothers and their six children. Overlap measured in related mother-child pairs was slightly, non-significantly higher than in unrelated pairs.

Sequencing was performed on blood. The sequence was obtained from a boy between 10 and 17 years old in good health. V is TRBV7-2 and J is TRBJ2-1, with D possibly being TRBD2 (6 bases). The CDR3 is CASSLDGSPGNEQFF. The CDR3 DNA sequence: TGTGCCAGCAGCTTAGACGGGAGCCCTGGCAATGAGCAGTTCTTC.